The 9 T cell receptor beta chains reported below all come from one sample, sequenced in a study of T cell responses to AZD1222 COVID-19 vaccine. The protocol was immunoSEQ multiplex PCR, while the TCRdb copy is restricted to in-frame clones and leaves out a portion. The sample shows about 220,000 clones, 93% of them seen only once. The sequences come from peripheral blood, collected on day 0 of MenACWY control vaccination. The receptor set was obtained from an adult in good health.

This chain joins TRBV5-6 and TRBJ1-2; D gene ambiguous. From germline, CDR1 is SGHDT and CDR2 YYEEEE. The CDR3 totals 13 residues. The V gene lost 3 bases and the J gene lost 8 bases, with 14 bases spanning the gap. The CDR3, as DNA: TGTGCCAGCAGCTCGCAGTTCTACTTGGGCTACACCTTC. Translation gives CASSSQFYLGYTF.

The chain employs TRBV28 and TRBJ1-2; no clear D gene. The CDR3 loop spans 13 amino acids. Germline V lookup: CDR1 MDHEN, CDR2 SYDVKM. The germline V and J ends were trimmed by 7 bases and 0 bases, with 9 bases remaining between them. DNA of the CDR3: TGTGCCAGCATAGGCAGAACTAACTATGGCTACACCTTC. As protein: CASIGRTNYGYTF.

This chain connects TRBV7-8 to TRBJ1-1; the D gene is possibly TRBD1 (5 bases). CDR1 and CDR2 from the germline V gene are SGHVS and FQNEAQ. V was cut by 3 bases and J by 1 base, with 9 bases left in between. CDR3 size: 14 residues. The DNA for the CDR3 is TGTGCCAGCAGCTTTGGGACGGAGAACACTGAAGCTTTCTTT. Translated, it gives CASSFGTENTEAFF. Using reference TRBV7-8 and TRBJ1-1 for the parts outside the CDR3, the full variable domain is GAGVSQSPRYKVAKRGQDVALRCDPISGHVSLFWYQQALGQGPEFLTYFQNEAQLDKSGLPSDRFFAERPEGSVSTLKIQRTQQEDSAVYLCASSFGTENTEAFFGQGTRLTVV.

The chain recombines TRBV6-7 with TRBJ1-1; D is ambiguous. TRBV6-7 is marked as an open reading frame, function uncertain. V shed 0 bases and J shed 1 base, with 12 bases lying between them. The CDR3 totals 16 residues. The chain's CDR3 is CASSYSRRSTNTEAFF. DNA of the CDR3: TGTGCCAGCAGTTACTCCCGCCGGTCAACGAACACTGAAGCTTTCTTT.

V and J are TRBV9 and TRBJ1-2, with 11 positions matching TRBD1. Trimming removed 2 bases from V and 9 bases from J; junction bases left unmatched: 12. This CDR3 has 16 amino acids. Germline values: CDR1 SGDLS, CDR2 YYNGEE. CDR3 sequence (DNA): TGTGCCAGCAGCGTCCTCAGGACAGGGGGCTTTAATAGCTACACCTTC. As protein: CASSVLRTGGFNSYTF.

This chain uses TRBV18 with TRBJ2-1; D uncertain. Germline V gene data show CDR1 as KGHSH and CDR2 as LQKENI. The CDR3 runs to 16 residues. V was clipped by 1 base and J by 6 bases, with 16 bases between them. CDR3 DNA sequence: TGTGCCAGCTCACCACTCGAAGCCCAAGAAACCAATGAGCAGTTCTTC. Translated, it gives CASSPLEAQETNEQFF.

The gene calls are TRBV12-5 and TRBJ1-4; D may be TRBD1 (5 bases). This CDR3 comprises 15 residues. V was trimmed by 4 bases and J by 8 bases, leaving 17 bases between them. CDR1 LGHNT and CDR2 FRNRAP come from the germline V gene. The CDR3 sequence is CASGSAGQVIEKLFF. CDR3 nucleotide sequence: TGTGCTAGTGGTTCCGCGGGGCAGGTAATCGAAAAACTGTTTTTT.

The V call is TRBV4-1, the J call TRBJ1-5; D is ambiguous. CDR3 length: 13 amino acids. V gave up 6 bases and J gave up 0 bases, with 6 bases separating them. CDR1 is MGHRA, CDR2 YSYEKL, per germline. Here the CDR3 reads CASSSGSNQPQHF. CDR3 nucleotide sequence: TGCGCCAGCAGTTCTGGTAGCAATCAGCCCCAGCATTTT.

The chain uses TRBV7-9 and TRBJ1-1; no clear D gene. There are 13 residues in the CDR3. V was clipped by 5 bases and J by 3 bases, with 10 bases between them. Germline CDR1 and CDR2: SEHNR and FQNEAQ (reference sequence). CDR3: CASSPSRYTEAFF. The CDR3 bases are TGTGCCAGCAGCCCGAGCCGGTACACTGAAGCTTTCTTT. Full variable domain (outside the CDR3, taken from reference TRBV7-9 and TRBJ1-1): DTGVSQNPRHKITKRGQNVTFRCDPISEHNRLYWYRQTLGQGPEFLTYFQNEAQLEKSRLLSDRFSAERPKGSFSTLEIQRTEQGDSAMYLCASSPSRYTEAFFGQGTRLTVV.